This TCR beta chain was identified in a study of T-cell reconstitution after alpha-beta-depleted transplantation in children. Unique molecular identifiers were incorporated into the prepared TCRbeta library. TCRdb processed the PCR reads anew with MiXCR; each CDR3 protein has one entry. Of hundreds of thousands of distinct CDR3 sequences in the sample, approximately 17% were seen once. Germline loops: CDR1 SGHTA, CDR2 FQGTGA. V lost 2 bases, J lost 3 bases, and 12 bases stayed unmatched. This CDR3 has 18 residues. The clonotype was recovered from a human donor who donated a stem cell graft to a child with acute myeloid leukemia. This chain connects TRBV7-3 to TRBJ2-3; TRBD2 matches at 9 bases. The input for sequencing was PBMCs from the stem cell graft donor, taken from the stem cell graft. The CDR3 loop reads CASSLRGYASGDTDTQYF. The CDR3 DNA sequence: TGTGCCAGCAGCTTACGGGGGTACGCTAGCGGGGATACAGATACGCAGTATTTT.